The next 5 T cell receptor beta chains were all read from a single sample in a study of blood T cell repertoires in COVID-19. Using immunoSEQ multiplex PCR, the repertoire was profiled, and TCRdb retains in-frame clones only, with some absent. The sample has under 200,000 clones, roughly 80% seen once; the top ten hold roughly a tenth. The specimen sequenced was peripheral blood. These receptors came from a man aged 70-80 years with active or convalescent COVID-19.

The V call is TRBV29-1, the J call TRBJ1-1; 7 bases align to TRBD1. Germline CDR1 is SQVTM and CDR2 is ANQGSEA. Losses at the gene ends were 8 bases for V and 4 bases for J; bases not matched to a gene: 10. The CDR3 covers 13 residues. The CDR3 loop reads CSSNRGGSTEAFF. CDR3 DNA: TGCAGCTCGAACAGGGGAGGTAGCACTGAAGCTTTCTTT.

V and J are TRBV2 and TRBJ2-7; weak D call: TRBD2 (5 bases). The germline V gene encodes CDR1 SNHLY and CDR2 FYNNEI. CDR3 length equals 19 residues. The V and J ends lost 5 bases and 0 bases respectively, with 26 bases between them. The CDR3 loop is CASSPLDGITPFSSYEQYF. The CDR3 coding sequence is TGTGCCAGCAGTCCTTTGGACGGGATTACCCCCTTTAGCTCCTACGAGCAGTACTTC.

This clone was seen a handful of times. The chain uses TRBV10-3 and TRBJ1-6, with D perhaps matching TRBD1 (5 bases). The CDR3 totals 14 residues. CDR1 ENHRY and CDR2 SYGVKD come from the germline V gene. The V gene lost 0 bases and the J gene lost 14 bases, with 14 bases spanning the gap. In DNA form, the CDR3 reads TGTGCCATCAGTGAGTCCGAAGGCCTAGGGGCCCTCCACTTT. Translation: CAISESEGLGALHF.

The V gene is TRBV3-1 (or the pseudogene TRBV3-2), the J gene TRBJ2-7; the D gene is possibly TRBD1 (6 bases). This CDR3 has 16 amino acids. Trimming shortened V by 3 bases and J by 2 bases, and 17 bases separated the two germline ends. Germline-derived CDR1 and CDR2 are LGHDT and YNNKEL (reference sequence). The DNA of the CDR3 is TGTGCCAGCAGCCATAAGATCCGGACAGTCCCCTACGAGCAGTACTTC. Amino acid sequence: CASSHKIRTVPYEQYF.

The V and J genes are TRBV11-2 and TRBJ2-1; TRBD2 aligns across 11 bases. Germline CDR1 and CDR2: SGHAT and FQNNGV. With 5 bases clipped from V and 2 bases from J, the junction kept 8 bases outside the gene matches. This CDR3 comprises 17 residues. The CDR3 DNA reads TGTGCCAGCAGCCACCGACTAGCGGGAAGGACCTACAATGAGCAGTTCTTC. Its protein is CASSHRLAGRTYNEQFF.